Listed below are T cell receptor beta chains from one sample, sequenced in a study of regulatory T cells in long-lasting Graves disease. In TCRdb, the multiplex PCR reads were re-called with MiXCR into one record per CDR3 protein. Altogether 500,000 or so distinct CDR3 sequences are present, 12% to 15% being singletons, with the ten largest covering 17%. Another study also made use of these data, one on T cells in Graves' hyperthyroidism and ophthalmopathy.

Sequenced material: peripheral blood mononuclear cells (PBMCs), taken at new diagnosis, from a patient treated with antithyroid drugs. The receptors derive from a woman in her fifties or sixties with Graves disease. CDR3s include the opening cysteine and the closing phenylalanine or tryptophan. Each record gives: CDR3 length, V gene, J gene, clone size, D gene, CDR3 DNA, CDR3 protein. The D gene is left open where the match is weak. Clone sizes are given selectively: once, few, many, or a class where the clone is expanded.

>15|TRBV19|TRBJ1-3|many|NA
TGTGCCAGTAGTATCGGCGGCCTCTCTGGAAACACCATATATTTT
CASSIGGLSGNTIYF
>12|TRBV6-1|TRBJ1-1|NA|NA
TGTGCCAGCGCTGTTCGGGGGACTGAAGCTTTCTTT
CASAVRGTEAFF
>16|TRBV9|TRBJ2-2|NA|TRBD2
TGTGCCAGCAGCGAGACTAGCGGGATCGATACCGGGGAGCTGTTTTTT
CASSETSGIDTGELFF
>15|TRBV29-1|TRBJ1-1|NA|NA
TGCAGCGTTGAAAAAAGGACCCTATGGGGCACTGAAGCTTTCTTT
CSVEKRTLWGTEAFF
>18|TRBV28|TRBJ2-7|many|TRBD2
TGTGCCAGCTCCCATTTGAGCCTGCGGAGCGGGAGAGTTTACGAGCAGTACTTC
CASSHLSLRSGRVYEQYF
>10|TRBV5-1|TRBJ2-6|NA|NA
TGCGCCAGCAGCCCCCACGTCCTGACTTTC
CASSPHVLTF
>14|TRBV3-1|TRBJ2-2|many|NA
TGTGCCAGCAGCCAAGATCTAGAAACCGGGGAGCTGTTTTTT
CASSQDLETGELFF
>16|TRBV5-6|TRBJ2-3|NA|NA
TGTGCCAGCAGCTTGGCCGCTGGGGAGAGTACAGATACGCAGTATTTT
CASSLAAGESTDTQYF
>15|TRBV5-1|TRBJ2-5|many|NA
TGCGCCAGCAGCCCCACTGTCTCCACGGCGGAGACCCAGTACTTC
CASSPTVSTAETQYF
>13|TRBV28|TRBJ2-7|once|NA
TGTGCCAGCATCGACGCTACAACCTACGAGCAGTACTTC
CASIDATTYEQYF
>16|TRBV5-1|TRBJ2-7|many|NA
TGCGCCAGCAGCCTAGGGCCTAGCAATCCGGCCTACGAGCAGTACTTC
CASSLGPSNPAYEQYF
>13|TRBV11-3|TRBJ2-2|NA|NA
TGTGCCAGCAGCCCTCACCCCACCGGGGAGCTGTTTTTT
CASSPHPTGELFF
>14|TRBV5-4|TRBJ2-7|few|NA
TGTGCCAGCAGCCCCGACTCCTACGGGAGAGAGCAGTACTTC
CASSPDSYGREQYF
>17|TRBV19|TRBJ2-6|NA|NA
TGTGCCAGTAAATCGGCAGGGTTTCTCTCTGGGGCCAACGTCCTGACTTTC
CASKSAGFLSGANVLTF
>15|TRBV9|TRBJ1-3|many|NA
TGTGCCAGCAGCATGGGCTCCGGGCCTGGAAACACCATATATTTT
CASSMGSGPGNTIYF
>15|TRBV5-1|TRBJ2-7|few|TRBD1
TGCGCCAGCAGCCTACGGACAGGGGGCTACTACGAGCAGTACTTC
CASSLRTGGYYEQYF
>15|TRBV6-5|TRBJ1-1|many|NA
TGTGCCAGCAGTTACTCCCCAGGGGTTAGCACTGAAGCTTTCTTT
CASSYSPGVSTEAFF
>15|TRBV5-6|TRBJ2-1|many|TRBD2
TGTGCCAGCAGCATCCGACTAGCGGTTTACAATGAGCAGTTCTTC
CASSIRLAVYNEQFF
>15|TRBV12-3/TRBV12-4|TRBJ1-2|many|NA
TGTGCCAGCTATTACCTCGGGGGGCGTAACTATGGCTACACCTTC
CASYYLGGRNYGYTF
>14|TRBV28|TRBJ1-1|many|NA
TGTGCCAGCAGTTCTAAGGGGACTGGTATCAAAGCTTTCTTT
CASSSKGTGIKAFF
>16|TRBV4-1|TRBJ2-2|NA|NA
TGCGCCAGCAGCCAAGTGGCTAGCTTAGCGGCCGGGGAGCTGTTTTTT
CASSQVASLAAGELFF
>15|TRBV12-3/TRBV12-4|TRBJ1-1|many|NA
TGTGCCAGCAGTTTACTATCAGCGCAGAACACTGAAGCTTTCTTT
CASSLLSAQNTEAFF
>13|TRBV6-5|TRBJ1-2|NA|NA
TGTGCCAGCAGTTACACGGGAAGCTATGGCTACACCTTC
CASSYTGSYGYTF
>15|TRBV28|TRBJ2-3|many|NA
TGTGCCAGTTTGACCGGGACACCTATTGGAGATACGCAGTATTTT
CASLTGTPIGDTQYF
>13|TRBV5-1|TRBJ2-7|NA|TRBD1
TGCGCCAGCGATTCAGGGACAGGGGGCGAGCAGTACTTC
CASDSGTGGEQYF
>14|TRBV28|TRBJ1-5|many|NA
TGTGCCAGCAGTTTATGGGGGAAGCGTCAGCCCCAGCATTTT
CASSLWGKRQPQHF
>13|TRBV2|TRBJ1-5|NA|NA
TGTGCCAGCAGTTCCGGACAGAATCAGCCCCAGCATTTT
CASSSGQNQPQHF
>15|TRBV5-6|TRBJ2-1|NA|NA
TGTGCCAGCAGACCCAACGGGCTAGGTTACAATGAGCAGTTCTTC
CASRPNGLGYNEQFF
>13|TRBV30|TRBJ1-2|many|NA
TGTGCCTGGAGACCCGGGGCCCTCTATGGCTACACCTTC
CAWRPGALYGYTF
>14|TRBV28|TRBJ2-7|many|TRBD1
TGTGCCAGCAGCCCCGGGACAGGGAATCGTAGGCAGTACTTC
CASSPGTGNRRQYF
>13|TRBV18|TRBJ1-1|many|NA
TGTGCCAGCTCACCGGTGGAGAACACTGAAGCTTTCTTT
CASSPVENTEAFF
>14|TRBV24-1|TRBJ2-1|NA|NA
TGTGCCACCTGTGGGGGAATGGGGTCCAATGAGCAGTTCTTC
CATCGGMGSNEQFF
>14|TRBV5-1|TRBJ1-1|many|NA
TGCGCCAGCAGCAAGACAACAGAGGGCACTGAAGCTTTCTTT
CASSKTTEGTEAFF
>15|TRBV5-1|TRBJ2-3|many|NA
TGCGCCAGCAGCCCCGGGAATCCCCTTACAGATACGCAGTATTTT
CASSPGNPLTDTQYF
>13|TRBV7-8|TRBJ2-7|many|NA
TGTGCCAGCAGAGAAAGGTTCTCGGACGAGCAGTACTTC
CASRERFSDEQYF
>14|TRBV6-1|TRBJ1-1|NA|NA
TGTGCCAGCAGTGAGGGACCCTCGAACACTGAAGCTTTCTTT
CASSEGPSNTEAFF
>15|TRBV5-1|TRBJ1-3|many|NA
TGCGCCAGCAGCTGGGATCCGGGATCTGGAAACACCATATATTTT
CASSWDPGSGNTIYF
>17|TRBV6-5|TRBJ2-5|many|NA
TGTGCCAGCAGTTCTATTTTGGCGGAACATGGGGGAGAGACCCAGTACTTC
CASSSILAEHGGETQYF
>14|TRBV7-2|TRBJ1-5|few|NA
TGTGCCAGCAGCCCGACAGGCTTTCATCAGCCCCAGCATTTT
CASSPTGFHQPQHF
>13|TRBV20-1|TRBJ1-3|few|NA
TGCAGTGCTAGAGCAGCTGGAGGAAACACCATATATTTT
CSARAAGGNTIYF
>11|TRBV29-1|TRBJ1-1|many|NA
TGCAGCGCCGTGGAGAACACTGAAGCTTTCTTT
CSAVENTEAFF
>13|TRBV5-1|TRBJ2-7|few|NA
TGCGCCAGCAGCTTGGACTATCGTCGCGGGCAGTACTTC
CASSLDYRRGQYF
>15|TRBV13|TRBJ2-1|many|NA
TGTGCCAGCACCCCCCTCGGTGGGAGGACGAATGAGCAGTTCTTC
CASTPLGGRTNEQFF
>14|TRBV20-1|TRBJ2-3|many|NA
TGCAGTGCTCTGCGCGGGATTGGCACAGATACGCAGTATTTT
CSALRGIGTDTQYF
>15|TRBV12-3/TRBV12-4|TRBJ2-1|many|TRBD2
TGTGCCAGCAGTGGAGCGGGAGACTCCTACAATGAGCAGTTCTTC
CASSGAGDSYNEQFF
>15|TRBV5-1|TRBJ2-7|many|TRBD2
TGCGCCAGCAGCTTGGGACTAGCGGGAGCCCCTCCGCAGTACTTC
CASSLGLAGAPPQYF
>14|TRBV4-2|TRBJ2-1|NA|NA
TGTGCCAGCAGCCACCGACTGGAAAGGGGGGAGCAGTTCTTC
CASSHRLERGEQFF
>13|TRBV29-1|TRBJ2-5|NA|NA
TGCAGCGATTCCAGGGGATTTGGAGAGACCCAGTACTTC
CSDSRGFGETQYF
>14|TRBV30|TRBJ1-4|few|TRBD1
TGTGCCTGGAGAAGGACAGGGGGTGATGAAAAACTGTTTTTT
CAWRRTGGDEKLFF
>15|TRBV29-1|TRBJ2-2|NA|NA
TGCAGCGTTGTCAGGCAGGGGGGAGGTACCGGGGAGCTGTTTTTT
CSVVRQGGGTGELFF
>15|TRBV10-2|TRBJ2-7|NA|TRBD2
TGCGCCAGCTGGGAAGCGGGAGGGAATCGGCGCGAGCAGTACTTC
CASWEAGGNRREQYF